This record looks at one TCR beta chain sequence and its context. Its antigen is not known. How the authors handled the data: Filtering differed, since immunoSEQ gave only junction sequences and no quality scores. Profiled with immunoSEQ multiplex PCR; TCRdb holds only in-frame clones, not every one. The V and J calls and the clone size are those of that table, but D and trimming were determined from the DNA. The table shows some 1.5 million clones, with roughly 96% occurring only once. The data stem from a study of shared clonotypes between healthy human individuals. The split of CD4+ cells yielded CD45RA+ naive and CD45RA-negative memory subsets. Study results and caveats: Investigators expected sequencing depth to affect clonotype sharing among donors.

The CDR3 sequence is 18 residues long. Germline values: CDR1 LGHNA, CDR2 YSLEER. The V segment lost 0 bases and the J segment 9 bases; nucleotides outside the gene matches: 14. V gene TRBV4-3 combines with J gene TRBJ2-1; TRBD2 matches at 10 bases. The source material was naive CD4+ T cells sorted from blood. Subset indicated: CD45RA+ positively selected. This sequence originates from a young man in good health. As DNA, the CDR3 is TGCGCCAGCAGCCAAGAATTGCCGGGGAGCGGGAGGGGTGGTGAGCAGTTCTTC. Protein: CASSQELPGSGRGGEQFF.